This is a list of T cell receptor beta chains from one sample in a study of cytomegalovirus exposure and HLA in healthy donors. Sequencing was performed with immunoSEQ multiplex PCR; in TCRdb, only in-frame clones are kept and a portion is missing. The data contain 89,000 or so clones, about 77% of them singletons. Sequenced material: PBMCs. The source of these receptors is a man between 60 and 75 years old in good health and CMV-seronegative. The CDR3 runs from the conserved cysteine through the conserved F or W. D genes are given only for firm matches. Size is omitted from some rows. Given values are once, few, many or a class for expanded clones.

j_call: TRBJ1-2; clone_size: -; d_call: -; v_call: TRBV5-4; cdr3_aa: CASSLGADYGYTF; cdr3_nt: TGTGCCAGCAGCTTGGGGGCAGACTATGGCTACACCTTC
j_call: TRBJ2-4; clone_size: -; d_call: TRBD1; v_call: TRBV5-4; cdr3_aa: CASGRGQQNIQYF; cdr3_nt: TGTGCCAGCGGCCGGGGACAGCAAAACATTCAGTACTTC
j_call: TRBJ2-7; clone_size: few; d_call: TRBD1; v_call: TRBV5-6; cdr3_aa: CASSRGTGHYEQYF; cdr3_nt: TGTGCCAGCAGCAGGGGGACAGGGCACTACGAGCAGTACTTC
j_call: TRBJ2-1; clone_size: -; d_call: -; v_call: TRBV27; cdr3_aa: CASIPRGSSSYNEQFF; cdr3_nt: TGTGCCAGCATACCCCGGGGGTCGAGCTCCTACAATGAGCAGTTCTTC
j_call: TRBJ1-2; clone_size: -; d_call: TRBD1; v_call: TRBV5-1; cdr3_aa: CASSLQGNYGYTF; cdr3_nt: TGCGCCAGCAGCTTACAGGGGAACTATGGCTACACCTTC
j_call: TRBJ1-4; clone_size: few; d_call: -; v_call: TRBV13; cdr3_aa: CASSAGATNEKLFF; cdr3_nt: TGTGCCAGCAGCGCGGGGGCGACTAATGAAAAACTGTTTTTT
j_call: TRBJ2-1; clone_size: -; d_call: -; v_call: TRBV19; cdr3_aa: CASSPRDGQRNEQFF; cdr3_nt: TGTGCCAGTAGCCCCAGGGATGGGCAGAGGAATGAGCAGTTCTTC
j_call: TRBJ2-1; clone_size: once; d_call: -; v_call: TRBV11-2; cdr3_aa: CASSAHLEPGMGEQFF; cdr3_nt: TGTGCCAGCAGCGCCCACCTAGAGCCGGGTATGGGTGAGCAGTTCTTC
j_call: TRBJ2-5; clone_size: -; d_call: -; v_call: TRBV2; cdr3_aa: CASSVEDLGETQYF; cdr3_nt: TGTGCCAGCAGTGTGGAGGATCTGGGGGAGACCCAGTACTTC
j_call: TRBJ2-1; clone_size: -; d_call: TRBD2; v_call: TRBV11-2; cdr3_aa: CASSPRLAGALRSYNEQFF; cdr3_nt: TGTGCCAGCAGCCCCAGACTAGCGGGGGCCCTCAGATCCTACAATGAGCAGTTCTTC
j_call: TRBJ1-1; clone_size: -; d_call: -; v_call: TRBV18; cdr3_aa: CASSPSTGSDTEAFF; cdr3_nt: TGTGCCAGCTCACCTTCGACAGGTTCAGACACTGAAGCTTTCTTT
j_call: TRBJ1-4; clone_size: -; d_call: TRBD1; v_call: TRBV28; cdr3_aa: CASSPIRQGVGKLFF; cdr3_nt: TGTGCCAGCAGTCCTATTCGACAGGGTGTGGGAAAACTGTTTTTT
j_call: TRBJ2-7; clone_size: few; d_call: TRBD2; v_call: TRBV5-4; cdr3_aa: CASSLKRGGLNEQYF; cdr3_nt: TGTGCCAGCAGCTTGAAGCGGGGGGGCCTCAACGAGCAGTACTTC
j_call: TRBJ2-7; clone_size: -; d_call: -; v_call: TRBV4-1; cdr3_aa: CASSQESSYEQYF; cdr3_nt: TGCGCCAGCAGCCAAGAGTCTAGCTACGAGCAGTACTTC
j_call: TRBJ2-2; clone_size: few; d_call: -; v_call: TRBV6-1; cdr3_aa: CASSISAGNTGELFF; cdr3_nt: TGTGCCAGCTCGATTAGCGCCGGGAACACCGGGGAGCTGTTTTTT
j_call: TRBJ1-4; clone_size: few; d_call: -; v_call: TRBV6-5; cdr3_aa: CASRNVAGNEKLFF; cdr3_nt: TGTGCCAGCAGAAACGTCGCGGGGAATGAAAAACTGTTTTTT
j_call: TRBJ2-7; clone_size: -; d_call: -; v_call: TRBV5-1; cdr3_aa: CASSLIGGARYEQYF; cdr3_nt: TGCGCCAGCAGCTTGATTGGGGGGGCGCGGTACGAGCAGTACTTC
j_call: TRBJ1-1; clone_size: -; d_call: -; v_call: TRBV7-9; cdr3_aa: CSSSREYTEAFF; cdr3_nt: TGTTCCAGCAGTCGGGAGTACACTGAAGCTTTCTTT
j_call: TRBJ2-7; clone_size: -; d_call: -; v_call: TRBV7-8; cdr3_aa: CASSLRQATAYYEQYF; cdr3_nt: TGTGCCAGCAGCTTACGACAGGCGACAGCGTACTACGAGCAGTACTTC
j_call: TRBJ1-2; clone_size: -; d_call: -; v_call: TRBV6-5; cdr3_aa: CASSPTDPYGYTF; cdr3_nt: TGTGCCAGCAGCCCGACAGACCCGTATGGCTACACCTTC
j_call: TRBJ2-7; clone_size: -; d_call: TRBD1; v_call: TRBV7-9; cdr3_aa: CASSSRTGGHEQYF; cdr3_nt: TGTGCCAGCAGCTCCCGGACAGGGGGCCACGAGCAGTACTTC
j_call: TRBJ2-1; clone_size: -; d_call: TRBD2; v_call: TRBV9; cdr3_aa: CASSAGTSSYNEQFF; cdr3_nt: TGTGCCAGCAGCGCCGGGACTAGCTCTTACAATGAGCAGTTCTTC
j_call: TRBJ2-1; clone_size: -; d_call: TRBD2; v_call: TRBV2; cdr3_aa: CARSSTSGGAGEQFF; cdr3_nt: TGTGCCAGGAGCTCGACTAGCGGGGGGGCCGGGGAGCAGTTCTTC
j_call: TRBJ2-3; clone_size: -; d_call: -; v_call: TRBV7-3; cdr3_aa: CASSLVWGGPDTQYF; cdr3_nt: TGTGCCAGCAGCTTAGTATGGGGGGGGCCAGATACGCAGTATTTT
j_call: TRBJ1-1; clone_size: -; d_call: -; v_call: TRBV5-1; cdr3_aa: CASSPEGGQGAFF; cdr3_nt: TGCGCCAGCAGCCCCGAGGGGGGGCAGGGAGCTTTCTTT
j_call: TRBJ2-1; clone_size: -; d_call: TRBD1; v_call: TRBV11-1; cdr3_aa: CASSSGQGRNEQFF; cdr3_nt: TGTGCCAGCAGCTCGGGACAGGGGAGGAATGAGCAGTTCTTC
j_call: TRBJ2-7; clone_size: -; d_call: TRBD2; v_call: TRBV4-1; cdr3_aa: CASSQPTSGGTYEQYF; cdr3_nt: TGCGCCAGCAGCCAACCGACTAGCGGGGGAACTTACGAGCAGTACTTC
j_call: TRBJ2-1; clone_size: -; d_call: TRBD2; v_call: TRBV29-1; cdr3_aa: CSATSGVLGEQFF; cdr3_nt: TGCAGCGCCACTAGCGGGGTCCTCGGTGAGCAGTTCTTC
j_call: TRBJ1-1; clone_size: -; d_call: TRBD1; v_call: TRBV6-1; cdr3_aa: CASSRDRVVTEAFF; cdr3_nt: TGTGCCAGCAGTCGGGACAGGGTCGTCACTGAAGCTTTCTTT
j_call: TRBJ2-7; clone_size: -; d_call: -; v_call: TRBV7-9; cdr3_aa: CASSLLYTYEQYF; cdr3_nt: TGTGCCAGCAGCTTACTGTACACCTACGAGCAGTACTTC
j_call: TRBJ1-6; clone_size: once; d_call: -; v_call: TRBV4-3; cdr3_aa: CASSPLTLSPLHF; cdr3_nt: TGCGCCAGCAGCCCCCTTACGCTATCACCCCTCCACTTT
j_call: TRBJ1-1; clone_size: once; d_call: -; v_call: TRBV6-1; cdr3_aa: CASTGGIMNTEAFF; cdr3_nt: TGTGCCAGCACCGGGGGGATTATGAACACTGAAGCTTTCTTT
j_call: TRBJ2-7; clone_size: -; d_call: TRBD2; v_call: TRBV7-3; cdr3_aa: CASSSPTSGVREQYF; cdr3_nt: TGTGCCAGCAGCTCCCCGACTAGCGGGGTGCGGGAGCAGTACTTC
j_call: TRBJ1-5; clone_size: -; d_call: -; v_call: TRBV6-1; cdr3_aa: CASSEVRGVDQPQHF; cdr3_nt: TGTGCCAGCAGTGAAGTTCGGGGGGTGGATCAGCCCCAGCATTTT
j_call: TRBJ1-4; clone_size: -; d_call: -; v_call: TRBV25-1; cdr3_aa: CASSGGYEKLFF; cdr3_nt: TGTGCCAGCAGTGGAGGGTATGAAAAACTGTTTTTT
j_call: TRBJ2-5; clone_size: -; d_call: -; v_call: TRBV21-1; cdr3_aa: CASSSVRGQQQETQYF; cdr3_nt: TGTGCCAGCAGCTCAGTCCGGGGACAGCAACAAGAGACCCAGTACTTC
j_call: TRBJ2-1; clone_size: -; d_call: TRBD2; v_call: TRBV2; cdr3_aa: CASSVNSGASYNEQFF; cdr3_nt: TGTGCCAGCAGTGTTAATAGCGGGGCCTCCTACAATGAGCAGTTCTTC
j_call: TRBJ2-7; clone_size: -; d_call: TRBD2; v_call: TRBV28; cdr3_aa: CASLPPIAGNYEQYF; cdr3_nt: TGTGCCAGCCTCCCCCCCATAGCGGGGAACTACGAGCAGTACTTC
j_call: TRBJ2-7; clone_size: -; d_call: TRBD1; v_call: TRBV5-6; cdr3_aa: CASSLGTGGEQYF; cdr3_nt: TGTGCCAGCAGCCTCGGGACAGGGGGCGAGCAGTACTTC
j_call: TRBJ2-2; clone_size: -; d_call: -; v_call: TRBV7-9; cdr3_aa: CSSSDPSADSLNTGELFF; cdr3_nt: TGTTCCAGCAGCGATCCTTCGGCCGACTCCCTGAACACCGGGGAGCTGTTTTTT
j_call: TRBJ2-7; clone_size: -; d_call: TRBD2; v_call: TRBV11-2; cdr3_aa: CASSAGTSGGEQYF; cdr3_nt: TGTGCCAGCAGCGCAGGGACTAGCGGGGGCGAGCAGTACTTC
j_call: TRBJ2-5; clone_size: -; d_call: -; v_call: TRBV30; cdr3_aa: CAWGLRGIQETQYF; cdr3_nt: TGTGCCTGGGGCCTGAGAGGAATCCAAGAGACCCAGTACTTC
j_call: TRBJ2-7; clone_size: -; d_call: -; v_call: TRBV21-1; cdr3_aa: CASSKETGDSYEQYF; cdr3_nt: TGTGCCAGCAGCAAAGAGACAGGGGACTCCTACGAGCAGTACTTC
j_call: TRBJ2-7; clone_size: -; d_call: TRBD2; v_call: TRBV30; cdr3_aa: CAWASGGAYEQYF; cdr3_nt: TGTGCCTGGGCTAGCGGGGGGGCCTACGAGCAGTACTTC
j_call: TRBJ1-2; clone_size: -; d_call: TRBD1; v_call: TRBV15; cdr3_aa: CATSRATGDSYGYTF; cdr3_nt: TGTGCCACCAGCAGAGCGACAGGGGATTCCTATGGCTACACCTTC